This T cell receptor beta chain was found in a study of blood T cells in healthy people across ages (dated by TCRdb to 2015 to 2017). The study in broad terms: In model experiments, template switching captured roughly one uniquely barcoded TCR beta cDNA molecule for every two T cells. The study measured age-related changes in TCR beta repertoire diversity using deep sequencing normalized with unique cDNA molecular identifiers. For two donors (one aged 18 to 29 and one aged 80 or older), the study analyzed two additional independent replicas of 1 million unique cDNA reads from the same blood draw. The donors were divided into four age groups: young (average around 15 years), middle-aged (around 37), aged (approximately 62) and long-lived (about 84). Donors of different ages were randomly distributed across sequencing lanes to avoid experimental bias. Overall study outcomes, separate from this receptor: There was a strong correlation between observed TCR beta diversity and the percentage of naive T cells measured by flow cytometry. Estimates of total diversity from one million sequenced T cells were regarded as lower bounds and underestimates. Conclusive comparison of naive and antigen-experienced compartments was prevented by the profiling of bulk unsorted PBMCs. Observed TCR beta diversity per million T cells fell roughly linearly with age, and a significant reduction was already apparent by age around 36. Because donor CMV infection status was unknown, age-related changes in expanded clonotypes were potentially confounded. Compared with the aged group, the long-lived group had more naive CD4+ T cells, fewer expanded clones and increased TCR diversity, suggesting age selection.

This clonotype was detected ten times or more. This clone's antigen is unknown. One base away there is no much larger clone; base qualities are not given. The library relied on 5' RACE. The reads were generated on an Illumina HiSeq 2500. A second about 7 to 12 cycle PCR used a sample-barcoded 5' primer and a J-beta primer mix. A template-switch 5' adaptor carrying 12 random nucleotides introduced a unique molecular identifier onto each TCR beta cDNA molecule. At least 2.5 million CDR3-containing paired-end reads were obtained from each sample. The Mint cDNA synthesis kit, primed by a TRBC-specific oligonucleotide, was used to synthesize first-strand cDNA from all RNA. Following uracil-DNA glycosylase treatment, a first 18-cycle PCR with universal primers M1SS and BC2_uni_R was performed on all cDNA. Per the original workflow: For normalization, 1 million high-quality reads, each with a distinct molecular identifier, were randomly selected from each sample. Reads sharing molecular identifiers were discarded rather than binned into consensus sequences. MiTCR, run with a Q25 quality threshold and the strictest error-elimination algorithm, handled CDR3 identification, clonotype clustering and error correction. A nonparametric unseen species model with Euler transformation was used to estimate lower-bound total TCR beta diversity. The raw public data were reprocessed by TCRdb itself: fastp quality trimming at Q25, MiXCR clonotype calling, in-frame beta chains only. Rows are combined by CDR3 protein, so each entry shows the most common genes and DNA. These V and J calls derive from TCRdb rather than the authors' analysis. The sample has fewer than 1.5 million distinct CDR3 sequences on record, approximately 38% of them singletons. The biggest ten clones account for 7.9% of the sample.

Donors were a few dozen systemically healthy Caucasian individuals from Russia aged roughly 6 to 90 years. Ten milliliters of peripheral blood were drawn from each donor into EDTA-treated Vacutainer tubes. Ficoll-Paque density-gradient centrifugation was used to isolate PBMCs, with at least 6 million obtained per sample. Trizol reagent was used to extract total RNA from PBMCs, with at least 6 micrograms per sample. For every donor, flow cytometry on a PBMC aliquot measured the percentage of naive CD45RAhigh/CD27high T cells. The TCR originated in a woman aged 18-29 years in good health. Sequencing used blood.

DNA sequence: TGCGCCAGCAGCCAAGAGGTTGAACAGGGGGACACAGATACGCAGTATTTT. This encodes CASSQEVEQGDTDTQYF. Here the chain combines TRBV4-1 and TRBJ2-3; TRBD1 aligns with 8 central bases. Trimming leaves V shorter by 0 bases and J shorter by 2 bases, with the junction holding 7 bases beyond the gene matches. From a lookup of the germline V gene, CDR1 and CDR2 are MGHRA and YSYEKL. The CDR3 sequence holds 17 residues, the cysteine and phenylalanine included. Kept here is only the CDR3 DNA, which spans 51 bases and is read in frame from base 1.